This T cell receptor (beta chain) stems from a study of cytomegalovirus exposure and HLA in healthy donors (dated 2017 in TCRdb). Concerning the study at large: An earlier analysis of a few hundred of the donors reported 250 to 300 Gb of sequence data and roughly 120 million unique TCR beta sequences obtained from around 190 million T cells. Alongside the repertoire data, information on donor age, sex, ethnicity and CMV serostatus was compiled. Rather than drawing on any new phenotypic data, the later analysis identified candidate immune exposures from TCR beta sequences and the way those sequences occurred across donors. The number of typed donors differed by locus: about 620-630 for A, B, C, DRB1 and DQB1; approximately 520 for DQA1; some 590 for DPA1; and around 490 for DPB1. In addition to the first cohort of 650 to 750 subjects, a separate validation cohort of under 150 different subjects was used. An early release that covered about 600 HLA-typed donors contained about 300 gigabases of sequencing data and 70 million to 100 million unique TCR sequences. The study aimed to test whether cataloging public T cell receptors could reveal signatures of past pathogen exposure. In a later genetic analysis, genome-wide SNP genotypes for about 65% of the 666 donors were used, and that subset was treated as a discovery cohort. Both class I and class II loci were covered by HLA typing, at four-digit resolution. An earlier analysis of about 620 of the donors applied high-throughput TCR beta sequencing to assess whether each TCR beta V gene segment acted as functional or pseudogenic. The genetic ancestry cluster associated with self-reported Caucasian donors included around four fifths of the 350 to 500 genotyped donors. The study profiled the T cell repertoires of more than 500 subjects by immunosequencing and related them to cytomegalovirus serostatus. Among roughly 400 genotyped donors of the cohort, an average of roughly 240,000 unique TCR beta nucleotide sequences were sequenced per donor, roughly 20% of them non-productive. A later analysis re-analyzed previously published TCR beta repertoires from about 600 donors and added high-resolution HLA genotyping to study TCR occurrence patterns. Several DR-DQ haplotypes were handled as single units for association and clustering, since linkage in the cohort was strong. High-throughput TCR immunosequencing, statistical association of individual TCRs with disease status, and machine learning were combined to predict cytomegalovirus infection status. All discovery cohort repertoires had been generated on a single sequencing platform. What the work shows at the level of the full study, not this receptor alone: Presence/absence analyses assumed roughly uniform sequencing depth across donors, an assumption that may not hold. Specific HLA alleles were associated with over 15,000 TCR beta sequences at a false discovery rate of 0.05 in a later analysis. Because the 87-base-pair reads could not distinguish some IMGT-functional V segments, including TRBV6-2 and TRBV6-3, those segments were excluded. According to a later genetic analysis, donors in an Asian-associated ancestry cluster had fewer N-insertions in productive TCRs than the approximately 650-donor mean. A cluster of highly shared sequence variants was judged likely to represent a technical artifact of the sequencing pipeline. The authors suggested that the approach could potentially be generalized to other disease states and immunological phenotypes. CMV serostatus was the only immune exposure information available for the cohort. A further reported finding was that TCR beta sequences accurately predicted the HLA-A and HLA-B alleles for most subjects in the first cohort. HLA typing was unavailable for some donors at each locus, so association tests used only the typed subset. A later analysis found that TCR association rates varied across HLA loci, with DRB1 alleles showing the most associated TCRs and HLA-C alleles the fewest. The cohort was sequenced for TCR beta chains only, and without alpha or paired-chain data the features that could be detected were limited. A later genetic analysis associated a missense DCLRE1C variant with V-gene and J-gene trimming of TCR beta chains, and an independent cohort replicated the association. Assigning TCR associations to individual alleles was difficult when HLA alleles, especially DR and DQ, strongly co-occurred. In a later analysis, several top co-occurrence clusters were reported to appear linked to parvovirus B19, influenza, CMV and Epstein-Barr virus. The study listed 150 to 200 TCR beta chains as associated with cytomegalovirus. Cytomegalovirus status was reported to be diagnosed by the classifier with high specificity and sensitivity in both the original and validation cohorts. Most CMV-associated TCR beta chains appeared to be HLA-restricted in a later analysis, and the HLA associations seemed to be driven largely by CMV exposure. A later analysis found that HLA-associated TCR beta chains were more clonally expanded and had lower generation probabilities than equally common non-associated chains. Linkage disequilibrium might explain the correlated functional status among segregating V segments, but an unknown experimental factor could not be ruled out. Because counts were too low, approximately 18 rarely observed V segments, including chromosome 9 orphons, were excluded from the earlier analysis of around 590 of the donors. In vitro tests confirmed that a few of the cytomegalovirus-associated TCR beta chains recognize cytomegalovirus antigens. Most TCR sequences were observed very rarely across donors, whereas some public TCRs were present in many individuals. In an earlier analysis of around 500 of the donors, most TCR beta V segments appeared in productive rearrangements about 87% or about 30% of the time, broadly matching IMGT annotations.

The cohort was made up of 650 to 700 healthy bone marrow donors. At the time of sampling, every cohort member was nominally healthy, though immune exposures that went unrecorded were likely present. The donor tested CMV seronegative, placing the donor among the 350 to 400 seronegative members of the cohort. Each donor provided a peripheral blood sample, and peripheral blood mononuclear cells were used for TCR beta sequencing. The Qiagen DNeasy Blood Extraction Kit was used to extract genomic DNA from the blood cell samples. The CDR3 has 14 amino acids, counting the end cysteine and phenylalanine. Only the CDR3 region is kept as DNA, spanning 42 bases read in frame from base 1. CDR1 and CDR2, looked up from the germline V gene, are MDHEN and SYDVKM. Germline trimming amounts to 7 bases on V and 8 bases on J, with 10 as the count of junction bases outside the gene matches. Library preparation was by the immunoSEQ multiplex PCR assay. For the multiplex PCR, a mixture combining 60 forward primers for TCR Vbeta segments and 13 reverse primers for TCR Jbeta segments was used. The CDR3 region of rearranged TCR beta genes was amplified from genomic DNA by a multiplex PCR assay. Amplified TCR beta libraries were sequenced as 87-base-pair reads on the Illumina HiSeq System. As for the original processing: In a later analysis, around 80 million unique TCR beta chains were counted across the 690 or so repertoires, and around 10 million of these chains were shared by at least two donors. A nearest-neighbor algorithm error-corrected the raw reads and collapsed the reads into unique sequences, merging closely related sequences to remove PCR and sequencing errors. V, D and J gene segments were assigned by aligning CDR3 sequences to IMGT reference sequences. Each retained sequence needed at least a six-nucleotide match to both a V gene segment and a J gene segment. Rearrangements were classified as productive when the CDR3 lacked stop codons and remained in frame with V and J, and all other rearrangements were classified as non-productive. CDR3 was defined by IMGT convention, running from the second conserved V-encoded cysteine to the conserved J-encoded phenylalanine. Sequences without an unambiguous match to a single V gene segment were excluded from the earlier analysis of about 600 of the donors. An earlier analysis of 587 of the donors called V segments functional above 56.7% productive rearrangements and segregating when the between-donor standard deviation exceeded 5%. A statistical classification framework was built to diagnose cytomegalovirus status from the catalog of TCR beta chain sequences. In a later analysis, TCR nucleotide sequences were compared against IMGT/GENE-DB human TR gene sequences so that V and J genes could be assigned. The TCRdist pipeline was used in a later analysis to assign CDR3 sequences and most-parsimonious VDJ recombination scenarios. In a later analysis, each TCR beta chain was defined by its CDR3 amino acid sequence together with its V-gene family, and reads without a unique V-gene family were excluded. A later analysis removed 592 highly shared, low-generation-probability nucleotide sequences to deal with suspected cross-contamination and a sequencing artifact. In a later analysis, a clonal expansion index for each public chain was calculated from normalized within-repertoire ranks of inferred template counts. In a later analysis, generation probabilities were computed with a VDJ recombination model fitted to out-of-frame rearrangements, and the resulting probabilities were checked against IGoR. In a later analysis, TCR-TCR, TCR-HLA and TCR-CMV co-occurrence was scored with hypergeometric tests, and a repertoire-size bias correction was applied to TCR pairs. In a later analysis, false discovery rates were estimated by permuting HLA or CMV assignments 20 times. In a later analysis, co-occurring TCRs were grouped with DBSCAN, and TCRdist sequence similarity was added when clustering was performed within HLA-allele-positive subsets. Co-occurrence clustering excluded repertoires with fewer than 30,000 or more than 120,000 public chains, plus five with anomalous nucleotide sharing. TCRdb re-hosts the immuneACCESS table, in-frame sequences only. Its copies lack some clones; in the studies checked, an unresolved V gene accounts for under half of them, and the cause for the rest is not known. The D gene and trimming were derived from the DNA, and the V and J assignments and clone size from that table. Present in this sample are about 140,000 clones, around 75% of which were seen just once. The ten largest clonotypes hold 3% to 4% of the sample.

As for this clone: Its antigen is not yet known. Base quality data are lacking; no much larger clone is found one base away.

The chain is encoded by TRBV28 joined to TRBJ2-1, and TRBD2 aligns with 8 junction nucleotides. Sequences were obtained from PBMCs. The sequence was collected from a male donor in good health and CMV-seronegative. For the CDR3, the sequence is CASTPGGLEYEQFF. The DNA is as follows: TGTGCCAGCACACCGGGGGGGCTAGAATATGAGCAGTTCTTC.